Listed here are 24 T cell receptor beta chains from one sample, sequenced in a study of vaccination and CD4 T cells after COVID-19. Their specific antigens are unknown. Oncomine TCR Beta short-read sequencing was applied to DNA from cultured CD4+ T cells. A single record per CDR3 protein comes from TCRdb applying MiXCR to the PCR reads. Of over 20,000 distinct CDR3 sequences listed, approximately 44% are singletons. Treatment: approximately nine-day PBMC culture with coronavirus spike peptide pools or control peptides (ViraFEST assay). Sequenced here: CD4+ T cells from blood, cultured in vitro, sampled before SARS-CoV-2 vaccination. These receptors originate from a human donor who received a COVID-19 vaccine.

The rearrangement uses TRBV2 and TRBJ2-3; the D gene is possibly TRBD1 (5 bases). V shed 6 bases and J shed 6 bases, with 13 bases lying between them. Per germline, CDR1 SNHLY and CDR2 FYNNEI. CDR3 length: 13 residues. The CDR3 sequence is CASRSQGSDTQYF. CDR3 bases: TGTGCCAGCAGGTCGCAGGGTTCGGATACGCAGTATTTT.

The chain carries TRBV6-1 and TRBJ1-6, with 7 bases fitting TRBD1. The ends lost 7 bases at V and 2 bases at J; junction bases unmatched: 8. From germline, CDR1 is MNHNS and CDR2 SASEGT. This CDR3 region has 16 residues. CDR3 in amino acids: CASKGRGTTYNSPLHF. DNA of the CDR3: TGTGCCAGCAAGGGCAGGGGGACGACCTATAATTCACCCCTCCACTTT.

This rearrangement joins TRBV7-9 to TRBJ1-2, with D tentatively TRBD1 (6 bases). Looked up from germline, CDR1 is SEHNR and CDR2 is FQNEAQ (reference sequence). Trimming shortened V by 1 base and J by 4 bases, and 10 bases separated the two germline ends. The CDR3 runs 14 residues. CDR3 protein: CASSLVDRPYGYTF. CDR3 bases: TGTGCCAGCAGCTTAGTCGACAGGCCCTATGGCTACACCTTC.

The rearrangement uses TRBV30 and TRBJ2-5, with 8 positions matching TRBD1. The ends lost 4 bases at V and 4 bases at J; junction bases unmatched: 8. The CDR3 covers 14 residues. Germline V CDR1 and CDR2: GTSNPN, SVGIG (reference sequence). This CDR3 reads CAWKQTGVPETQYF. CDR3 in DNA: TGTGCCTGGAAGCAGACAGGGGTCCCAGAGACCCAGTACTTC.

V is TRBV7-9 and J is TRBJ1-1; no clear D gene. CDR1 is SEHNR and CDR2 is FQNEAQ in the germline V gene (reference sequence). The CDR3 spans 13 residues. Trimming pared 5 bases from V and 0 bases from J, leaving 7 bases between. This CDR3 is CASSPPVNTEAFF. The CDR3 DNA sequence: TGTGCCAGCAGCCCCCCGGTGAACACTGAAGCTTTCTTT. Together with reference TRBV7-9 and TRBJ1-1, the CDR3 gives the full variable domain: DTGVSQNPRHKITKRGQNVTFRCDPISEHNRLYWYRQTLGQGPEFLTYFQNEAQLEKSRLLSDRFSAERPKGSFSTLEIQRTEQGDSAMYLCASSPPVNTEAFFGQGTRLTVV.

The V call is TRBV6-1, the J call TRBJ2-3; D is possibly TRBD1 (5 bases). Germline-derived CDR1 and CDR2 are MNHNS and SASEGT. This CDR3 spans 13 amino acids. V lost 5 bases and J lost 6, with 12 bases in between. The CDR3 nucleotides are TGTGCCAGCAGTCTGGAAAGGGGTGATACGCAGTATTTT. As protein: CASSLERGDTQYF.

This chain joins TRBV4-1 and TRBJ2-2; 9 bases align to TRBD2. Germline V CDR1 and CDR2: MGHRA, YSYEKL. The CDR3 loop spans 16 amino acids. Unmatched junction bases numbered 6, after V lost 3 bases and J lost 4 bases. CDR3 sequence: CASSHGGLAITGELFF. The CDR3 DNA is TGCGCCAGCAGCCATGGGGGACTAGCAATCACCGGGGAGCTGTTTTTT.

This clonotype was recorded a few times. The CDR3 protein is CASSIGGRSNQPQHF. The CDR3 region has the DNA TGTGCCAGTAGTATAGGGGGGCGAAGCAATCAGCCCCAGCATTTT. The gene calls are TRBV19 and TRBJ1-5; tentative D call: TRBD1 (6 bases). Germline V gene data show CDR1 as LNHDA and CDR2 as SQIVND (reference sequence). The CDR3 totals 15 residues. V lost 1 base, J lost 1 base, and 8 bases lay in between.

There are a few counts of this clonotype. The chain has TRBV27 and TRBJ2-2; D remains ambiguous. Germline values: CDR1 MNHEY, CDR2 SMNVEV (reference sequence). The ends were cut back, 2 bases at V and 7 bases at J, with 11 bases in the middle. The CDR3 sequence is 14 residues long. CDR3: CASSLDSTGGELFF. CDR3 DNA: TGTGCCAGCAGTTTAGACTCCACCGGCGGGGAGCTGTTTTTT.

This clonotype came up a few times. V and J are TRBV27 and TRBJ1-2, with 9 bases matching TRBD1. The germline V gene has CDR1 MNHEY and CDR2 SMNVEV (reference sequence). The CDR3 covers 14 residues. V lost 6 bases, J lost 7 bases, and 9 bases stayed unmatched. This CDR3 reads CASRTDRGKAGYTF. CDR3 coding DNA: TGTGCCAGCAGGACGGACAGGGGTAAGGCTGGCTACACCTTC.

This clonotype was counted only a few times. The chain couples TRBV12-3 or TRBV12-4 to TRBJ1-1; D perhaps matches TRBD1 (6 bases). The germline V and J ends were trimmed by 2 bases and 4 bases, with 14 bases remaining between them. This CDR3 has 15 amino acids. CDR3 in amino acids: CASSLRGGAVTEAFF. The CDR3 nucleotides read TGTGCCAGCAGTTTACGGGGGGGCGCGGTCACTGAAGCTTTCTTT.

This sequence joins TRBV12-3 or TRBV12-4 and TRBJ1-3, with TRBD1 matching over 9 bases. This CDR3 contains 16 residues. V was pared by 5 bases and J by 0 bases, with 5 bases of the junction left unmatched. CDR3 region: CASSDRGAPSGNTIYF. The CDR3, as DNA: TGTGCCAGCAGTGACAGGGGGGCGCCCTCTGGAAACACCATATATTTT.

This clonotype was seen once. The chain couples TRBV2 to TRBJ1-5, with D possibly matching TRBD1 (6 bases). Per the germline V gene, CDR1 is SNHLY and CDR2 is FYNNEI. Trimming took off 3 bases at V and 2 bases at J, with 14 bases between the two ends. CDR3 size: 16 residues. The CDR3: CASSDGGGDGNQPQHF. The CDR3 nucleotides read TGTGCCAGCAGTGATGGGGGGGGCGATGGCAATCAGCCCCAGCATTTT. Full variable domain (remainder filled in from reference TRBV2 and TRBJ1-5): EPEVTQTPSHQVTQMGQEVILRCVPISNHLYFYWYRQILGQKVEFLVSFYNNEISEKSEIFDDQFSVERPDGSNFTLKIRSTKLEDSAMYFCASSDGGGDGNQPQHFGDGTRLSIL.

This clonotype was seen only a few times. This chain joins TRBV21-1 and TRBJ2-3; the table's D call TRBD2 went unverified against the DNA. TRBV21-1 is labeled a pseudogene. The CDR3 consists of 16 residues. The CDR3 DNA sequence: TGTGCCAGCAGCTTCCAGGGACTAGCGAGGCCAGATACGCAGTATTTT. Amino acids: CASSFQGLARPDTQYF.

V gene TRBV20-1 combines with J gene TRBJ1-1; a possible D gene is TRBD1 (6 bases). This CDR3 has 13 residues. Germline values: CDR1 DFQATT, CDR2 SNEGSKA (reference sequence). The CDR3 DNA reads TGCAGCCCGGGGGGGGGCGCGGGGACTGAAGCTTTCTTT. Translation gives CSPGGGAGTEAFF.

The rearrangement uses TRBV20-1 and TRBJ1-1; no definite D call. The CDR3 covers 12 residues. CDR1 and CDR2 (germline): DFQATT, SNEGSKA (reference sequence). The ends were cut back, 3 bases at V and 1 base at J, with 6 bases in the middle. In DNA, the CDR3 is TGCAGTGCTAGCTTCAGGAACACTGAAGCTTTCTTT. It encodes CSASFRNTEAFF.

As for this clonotype: An end of the junction does not agree with germline; a read error may underlie this. V is TRBV5-1 and J is TRBJ1-1; TRBD1 agrees at 10 bases. The CDR3 extends over 18 amino acids. Germline V gene data show CDR1 as SGHRS and CDR2 as YFSETQ. CDR3 in amino acids: CASSLAGGQGKRNAEAFF. CDR3 nucleotide sequence: TGCGCCAGCAGCTTGGCGGGGGGACAGGGGAAGAGGAACGCTGAAGCTTTCTTT.

By sample share, this clonotype is medium-sized. This chain joins TRBV20-1 and TRBJ1-2; D might be TRBD1 (6 bases). CDR3 size: 13 residues. Trimming removed 6 bases at V and 3 bases at J, with 14 bases between. Germline CDR1 DFQATT, CDR2 SNEGSKA (reference sequence). The CDR3 DNA follows: TGCAGTGCGACATTGGACAGATACTATGGCTACACCTTC. Its translation is CSATLDRYYGYTF.

The chain combines TRBV19 with TRBJ2-7; 9 nucleotides match TRBD1. Per the germline V gene, CDR1 is LNHDA and CDR2 is SQIVND (reference sequence). The CDR3 covers 16 residues. Trimming at V came to 6 bases and at J to 3 bases, leaving 12 bases not matched to a gene. The CDR3 here is CASRVSGTGSYYEQYF. Here the CDR3 DNA reads TGTGCCAGTAGGGTGTCCGGGACAGGGTCCTACTACGAGCAGTACTTC.

This clonotype has just a few counts. J is TRBJ2-5 and V is TRBV20-1, with D hard to call. Trimming removed 7 bases at V and 2 bases at J, with 8 bases between. The CDR3 has 11 residues. The germline V gene has CDR1 DFQATT and CDR2 SNEGSKA (reference sequence). The CDR3 here is CSGAPQETQYF. The CDR3 coding sequence is TGCAGTGGGGCTCCTCAAGAGACCCAGTACTTC.

This chain joins TRBV21-1 and TRBJ2-1; the DNA was not compared with TRBD1, the D call given in the table. TRBV21-1 is flagged as a pseudogene. CDR3 length: 18 residues. This chain's CDR3 is CASSGDRDSEKSYNEQFF. The CDR3 DNA follows: TGTGCCAGCAGCGGGGACAGGGATTCCGAGAAGTCCTACAATGAGCAGTTCTTC.

CDR3 region: CASSITPTAYEQYF. CDR3 bases: TGTGCCAGTAGTATAACCCCGACAGCCTACGAGCAGTACTTC. V gene TRBV19 combines with J gene TRBJ2-7; possibly TRBD1 for D (5 bases). The germline V gene encodes CDR1 LNHDA and CDR2 SQIVND (reference sequence). This CDR3 spans 14 amino acids. V shed 2 bases and J shed 2 bases, with 10 bases lying between them. Together with reference TRBV19 and TRBJ2-7, the CDR3 gives the full variable domain: DGGITQSPKYLFRKEGQNVTLSCEQNLNHDAMYWYRQDPGQGLRLIYYSQIVNDFQKGDIAEGYSVSREKKESFPLTVTSAQKNPTAFYLCASSITPTAYEQYFGPGTRLTVT.

By sample fraction, this clonotype is medium-sized (0.01 to 0.1%). V is TRBV6-5 and J is TRBJ1-5; D unclear. The CDR3 is made up of 14 amino acids. Trimming pared 2 bases from V and 5 bases from J, leaving 10 bases between. From germline, CDR1 is MNHEY and CDR2 SVGAGI. The CDR3 DNA reads as TGTGCCAGCAGTTACCAAGGGTTCGATCAGCCCCAGCATTTT. It encodes CASSYQGFDQPQHF.

V gene TRBV7-9 combines with J gene TRBJ1-2; 11 nucleotides align to TRBD1. The germline gives CDR1 SEHNR, CDR2 FQNEAQ (reference sequence). The CDR3 contains 22 residues. V was clipped by 5 bases and J by 7 bases; unmatched bases: 30. CDR3 DNA sequence: TGTGCCAGCAGCACGCCAACATTCCCGATGCGGGACAGGGGGTGCGGTTCGGCTGGCTACACCTTC. It encodes CASSTPTFPMRDRGCGSAGYTF. Full variable domain (remainder filled in from reference TRBV7-9 and TRBJ1-2): DTGVSQNPRHKITKRGQNVTFRCDPISEHNRLYWYRQTLGQGPEFLTYFQNEAQLEKSRLLSDRFSAERPKGSFSTLEIQRTEQGDSAMYLCASSTPTFPMRDRGCGSAGYTFGSGTRLTVV.